This TCR beta chain was documented in a study of blood T cells in healthy people across ages (dated by TCRdb to between 2014 and 2017). Regarding the complete study: In model experiments, template switching captured roughly one uniquely barcoded TCR beta cDNA molecule for every two T cells. Using deep sequencing normalized with unique cDNA molecular identifiers, the study measured how TCR beta repertoire diversity changes with age. Donors were grouped into four age groups: young (average roughly 15 years), middle-aged (39), aged (around 60) and long-lived (around 80). To avoid experimental bias, donors of different ages were distributed randomly across sequencing lanes. The study analyzed two additional independent replicas of 1 million unique cDNA reads from the same blood draw for two donors, one aged 18 to 30 and one aged 80 or older.

There are 14 amino acids in the CDR3, from cysteine to phenylalanine inclusive. Left in the record is the CDR3 DNA by itself, 42 bases read in frame from the first base. The germline V and J ends show losses of 2 bases and 7 bases respectively, and no gene match explains 7 bases of the junction. Sequences MNHEY (CDR1) and SMNVEV (CDR2) are obtained from the germline V gene (reference sequence). The library relied on 5' RACE. Sequencing instrument: Illumina HiSeq 2500. A second roughly 6 to 11 cycle PCR used a sample-barcoded 5' primer and a J-beta primer mix. A unique molecular identifier was introduced onto each TCR beta cDNA molecule by a template-switch 5' adaptor carrying 12 random nucleotides. Each sample yielded at least 3 million CDR3-containing paired-end reads. First-strand cDNA was synthesized from all RNA with the Mint cDNA synthesis kit, primed by a TRBC-specific oligonucleotide. All cDNA was treated with uracil-DNA glycosylase and then went through a first 18-cycle PCR with the universal primers M1SS and BC2_uni_R. Under the source paper's analysis protocol: For normalization, 1 million high-quality reads, each with a distinct molecular identifier, were randomly selected from each sample. Reads with shared molecular identifiers were discarded instead of being binned into consensus sequences. MiTCR, with a Q25 quality threshold and the strictest error-elimination algorithm, was used for CDR3 identification, clonotype clustering and error correction. Lower-bound total TCR beta diversity was estimated with a nonparametric unseen species model using Euler transformation. TCRdb reprocessed the public reads (quality trimming at Q25 with fastp, clone calling with MiXCR) and kept in-frame beta chains. Each CDR3 protein gets just one entry, which takes the most common genes and DNA from the rows behind it. These V and J calls are TCRdb output, not the study's own analysis. The sample includes about 730,000 distinct CDR3 sequences, with roughly two fifths observed a single time. In total, the top ten clones hold 20% to 25% of the sample.

The 40 or so donors, aged about 6 to 95 years, were systemically healthy Caucasian individuals from Russia. Around 9.7 milliliters of peripheral blood were collected from each donor into EDTA-treated Vacutainer tubes. Ficoll-Paque density-gradient centrifugation was used to isolate PBMCs, with at least 7 million per sample. Trizol reagent was used to extract total RNA from PBMCs, with at least 6 micrograms per sample. Naive CD45RAhigh/CD27high T cell percentages were measured by flow cytometry on a PBMC aliquot from every donor. A word on this clonotype: The specificity of this receptor is unknown. Per-base quality was not reported, and no clone a single base away is much larger than it.

Overall study results and their limits: As age increased, observed TCR beta diversity per million T cells dropped in a roughly linear way, and a significant reduction was already evident by age 40. The CMV infection status of donors was not known, potentially confounding age-related changes in expanded clonotypes. Estimates of total diversity from one million sequenced T cells were regarded as lower bounds and underestimates. Compared with the aged group, more naive CD4+ T cells, fewer expanded clones and increased TCR diversity were shown by the long-lived group, suggesting age selection. Observed TCR beta diversity correlated strongly with the percentage of naive T cells measured by flow cytometry. Bulk unsorted PBMC profiling prevented conclusive comparison of naive and antigen-experienced compartments.

The sequencing sample was made of blood. The source is a woman aged 55-69 years in good health. Here the chain combines TRBV27 and TRBJ2-7; TRBD1 agrees with 8 junctional bases. The bases are TGTGCCAGCAGTTTAAAGCAGGGGGCGGAAGAGCAGTACTTC. It codes for CASSLKQGAEEQYF.